This TCR beta chain is from a study of post-analysis software for immune sequencing data. Each TCR beta cDNA library carried unique molecular identifiers. Input amounts of about 0.85 to 10 million T cells were used. These gave approximately 500,000 cDNA molecules, so each molecule approximated one T cell. TCRdb re-called the PCR reads with MiXCR, one entry per CDR3 protein. The sample lists more than 450,000 distinct CDR3 sequences, roughly 47% occurring once. Points on this clonotype: The antigen remains undetermined.

The CDR3 has 15 amino acids. The V end lost 7 bases, the J end lost 3 bases, and 15 bases lay between the germline ends. Study-wide findings and caveats: A significant reduction in normalized Chao1 diversity was observed in multiple sclerosis patients versus controls. Comparison of patients with controls showed roughly five TRBV segments more frequent in patients, TRBV5-6, TRBV5-1 and TRBV20-1 among them.

The V gene is TRBV12-3 or TRBV12-4, the J gene TRBJ2-2, with a possible D match to TRBD2 (7 bases). The source of this sequence is a girl under 18 with multiple sclerosis. The material sequenced was blood. This chain's CDR3 is CASNVAGADTGELFF. CDR3 nucleotide sequence: TGTGCCAGCAACGTGGCGGGGGCTGACACCGGGGAGCTGTTTTTT.